This TCR beta chain was profiled in a study of blood T cell repertoires in COVID-19. Study context: COVID-19 samples collected from the United States, Italy and Spain covered acute and convalescent phases. T cells, B-cell-depleted T cells, or PBMCs provided the cDNA or gDNA that served as material.

The assay was immunoSEQ multiplex PCR, and TCRdb's table has in-frame clones only and misses some. The data hold 250,000 to 300,000 clones, with approximately 86% observed a single time. The V gene lost 1 base and the J gene lost 7 bases, with 10 bases spanning the gap. The CDR3 length is 13 residues. CDR1 SGHTA and CDR2 FQGNSA come from the germline V gene. Recovery meant two consecutive negative NP/OP PCR tests, professional clearance, or resolved symptoms. The V call is TRBV7-2, the J call TRBJ1-1, with unresolved D. Material for sequencing was PBMCs or T cells enriched from blood (not recorded which). The sequence was obtained from a woman between 25 and 40 years old who had recovered from COVID-19. This CDR3 reads CASSLGARFEAFF. For the CDR3, the DNA is TGTGCCAGCAGCTTAGGCGCTAGGTTTGAAGCTTTCTTT.